This TCR beta chain was found in a study of blood T cell repertoires in COVID-19. Study-wide background: Sample material is recorded as cDNA or gDNA derived from T cells, B-cell-depleted T cells, or PBMCs.

Original analysis: The authors estimated nucleated cell counts from reference gene primer amplification. Sequenced by immunoSEQ multiplex PCR; TCRdb stores in-frame clones only, minus some. V and J calls and clone size are copied from that table; D and trimming were computed from the DNA. Among 70,000 or so clones, roughly 70% were seen once, and the ten largest hold about 21%. Sequencing was done on a sample of peripheral blood. The clonotype originates from an older man with acute or convalescent COVID-19.

The CDR3 sequence is CASIGLDRGAYEQYF. In DNA form, the CDR3 reads TGTGCCAGCATCGGGCTCGACAGGGGAGCCTACGAGCAGTACTTC. The rearrangement joins TRBV6-5 to TRBJ2-7, with 8 bases that match TRBD1. From germline, CDR1 is MNHEY and CDR2 SVGAGI. Trimming at V came to 7 bases and at J to 2 bases, leaving 10 bases not matched to a gene. The CDR3 is 15 amino acids.